A single sample is the source of the 10 T cell receptor beta chains below, sequenced in a study of technical replicates of blood from several donors (dated by TCRdb to 2017 to 2019). The library was generated by the immunoSEQ multiplex PCR assay. In its TCRdb copy, this immuneACCESS table keeps in-frame sequences only and misses some clones. Where compared with another copy, unresolved V genes explain less than half of these, and the others have no known cause. This sample gives roughly 50,000 clones in total; 90% to 95% of them show up just once. About 3% of the sample comes from the top ten. The sequencing input was PBMCs. The receptors here all came from a human donor in good health. Some clones in this sample may be carry-over from other donors' samples.

The chain uses TRBV6-5 and TRBJ1-5; 7 bases map to TRBD1. V lost 6 bases to trimming and J lost 3 bases; unmatched junction nucleotides: 5. Per germline, CDR1 MNHEY and CDR2 SVGAGI. The length of the CDR3 is 14 residues. The CDR3 DNA is TGTGCCAGCAGGCTACAGGGGAACAATCAGCCCCAGCATTTT. The encoded protein is CASRLQGNNQPQHF.

This sequence joins TRBV5-4 and TRBJ2-3; 7 nucleotides line up with TRBD1. From germline, CDR1 is SGHNT and CDR2 YYREEE (reference sequence). V was clipped by 4 bases and J by 0 bases; unmatched bases: 11. This CDR3 comprises 17 residues. The CDR3 region has the DNA TGTGCCAGCAGCCAACGACAGGGTTGGACTAGCACAGATACGCAGTATTTT. Residues: CASSQRQGWTSTDTQYF.

This clone was seen a single time. J is TRBJ2-1 and V is TRBV5-4, with 9 bases aligning to TRBD2. Per the germline V gene, CDR1 is SGHNT and CDR2 is YYREEE (reference sequence). Trimming at V came to 4 bases and at J to 4 bases, leaving 9 bases not matched to a gene. This CDR3 has 16 residues. The chain's CDR3 is CASSRRRSGGYNEQFF. DNA of the CDR3: TGTGCCAGCAGCAGGCGGAGGAGCGGGGGGTACAATGAGCAGTTCTTC.

CDR3 nucleotides: TGTGCCAGCAGTCAGGACAGGGGGCTCTACAATGAGCAGTTCTTC. Translation: CASSQDRGLYNEQFF. This chain joins TRBV7-3 and TRBJ2-1; 11 positions agree with TRBD1. V gave up 6 bases and J gave up 3 bases; unmatched junction bases: 4. The germline CDR1 and CDR2 sequences are SGHTA and FQGTGA. The CDR3 has 15 amino acids.

In nucleotides, the CDR3 is TGTGCCAGCAGGGCTCGGGGCACCGGGGAGCTGTTTTTT. This sequence encodes CASRARGTGELFF. The rearrangement links TRBV27 to TRBJ2-2; TRBD2 might be the D (5 bases). V lost 6 bases and J 4 bases, leaving 9 bases between the germline ends. The germline gives CDR1 MNHEY, CDR2 SMNVEV (reference sequence). This CDR3 is 13 amino acids long.

The sample holds one count of this clone. The V gene is TRBV29-1, the J gene TRBJ2-7; 7 bases line up with TRBD1. The CDR3 extends over 13 amino acids. The V gene end was trimmed by 4 bases and the J gene end by 2 bases; junction bases not matched to a gene: 5. Germline CDR1 and CDR2: SQVTM and ANQGSEA. CDR3 sequence: CSVGQGTAYEQYF. Here the CDR3 DNA reads TGCAGCGTTGGACAAGGGACAGCCTACGAGCAGTACTTC.

The count of this clone is one. CDR3 sequence (DNA): TGTGCCACCAGCAGAGTGAGTGATACGCAGTATTTT. Amino acids: CATSRVSDTQYF. The chain has TRBV15 and TRBJ2-3; D remains ambiguous. Germline CDR1 and CDR2: LNHNV and YYDKDF (reference sequence). This CDR3 region has 12 residues. V was clipped by 1 base and J by 6 bases, with 5 bases between them.

The rearrangement joins TRBV4-3 to TRBJ1-4; 8 bases agree with TRBD1. This CDR3 has 18 amino acids. Trimming took 1 base from V and 7 from J; bases not matched to a gene: 14. From germline, CDR1 is LGHNA and CDR2 YSLEER. The DNA of the CDR3 is TGCGCCAGCAGCCAAGGGTACAATTCAGGACAGGGCGGTGAAAAACTGTTTTTT. It translates to CASSQGYNSGQGGEKLFF.

The chain is built from TRBV4-2 and TRBJ2-1; 12 bases are a match to TRBD2. This CDR3 is 17 amino acids long. CDR1 is LGHNA and CDR2 is YNFKEQ in the germline V gene. The V segment lost 4 bases and the J segment 5 bases; nucleotides outside the gene matches: 9. CDR3 coding DNA: TGTGCCAGCAGCCTTCGCCTAGCGGGAGGGAAGAACAATGAGCAGTTCTTC. This codes for CASSLRLAGGKNNEQFF.

CDR3 nucleotides: TGTGCTAGTGGCTCCGGACTAGCGGGGTACAATGAGCAGTTCTTC. Encoded protein: CASGSGLAGYNEQFF. This sequence joins TRBV12-5 and TRBJ2-1; the match to TRBD2 covers 12 bases. The V gene end was trimmed by 6 bases and the J gene end by 4 bases; junction bases not matched to a gene: 4. Germline CDR1 reads LGHNT; CDR2 reads FRNRAP. There are 15 residues in the CDR3. The full variable domain, in which reference TRBV12-5 and TRBJ2-1 provide the parts outside the CDR3, is DARVTQTPRHKVTEMGQEVTMRCQPILGHNTVFWYRQTMMQGLELLAYFRNRAPLDDSGMPKDRFSAEMPDATLATLKIQPSEPRDSAVYFCASGSGLAGYNEQFFGPGTRLTVL.